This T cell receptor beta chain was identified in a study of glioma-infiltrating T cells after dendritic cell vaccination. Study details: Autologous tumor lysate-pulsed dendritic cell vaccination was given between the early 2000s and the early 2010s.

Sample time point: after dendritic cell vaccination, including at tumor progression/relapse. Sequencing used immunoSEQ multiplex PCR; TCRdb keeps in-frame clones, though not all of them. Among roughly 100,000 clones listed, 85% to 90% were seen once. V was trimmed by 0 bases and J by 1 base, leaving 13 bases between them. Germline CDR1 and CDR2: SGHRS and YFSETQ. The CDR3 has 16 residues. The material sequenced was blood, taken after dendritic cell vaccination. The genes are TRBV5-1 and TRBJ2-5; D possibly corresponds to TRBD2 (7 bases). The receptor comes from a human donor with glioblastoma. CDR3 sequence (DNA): TGCGCCAGCAGCTTGGGCGGGGGCCCTCTCCAAGAGACCCAGTACTTC. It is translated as CASSLGGGPLQETQYF.